This TCR beta chain came from a study of T cell responses to AZD1222 COVID-19 vaccine. Study results and caveats: Spike-specific TCR breadth and depth went up after people got two AZD1222 doses.

In this sample, this clone turned up once. Its target is not known. Between the trimmed V and J ends, which lost 5 bases and 6 bases, there was a span of 14 bases. The CDR3 has 14 amino acids. Germline assignment: CDR1 LNHDA and CDR2 SQIVND (reference sequence). TCRdb keeps only in-frame clones here, not all; method: immunoSEQ multiplex PCR. Of roughly 200,000 clones detected, 85% to 95% appear once; the ten largest clones hold 1% to 1.5%. V gene TRBV19 combines with J gene TRBJ1-3; no clear D gene. The origin of this receptor is an adult in good health. The specimen was peripheral blood, collected on day 0 of AZD1222 vaccination. CDR3 nucleotide sequence: TGTGCCAGTAGTCCTACGGACCAGCTAAACACCATATATTTT. Translated: CASSPTDQLNTIYF.